This is a list of T cell receptor beta chains from one sample in a study of monozygotic twins with inflammatory bowel disease. After re-calling the 5' RACE reads, TCRdb lists one entry per CDR3 protein, DNA absent. This sample's table reports 200,000 to 250,000 distinct CDR3 sequences. The material sequenced was blood. The receptor source for this set is a human donor with ulcerative colitis or Crohn's disease, or a healthy co-twin of an affected twin (not recorded which). CDR3s include the opening cysteine and the closing phenylalanine or tryptophan. Expanded clones are given a class, and other clones once, few, many or no size at all.

size | J | V | CDR3
NA | TRBJ2-6 | TRBV6-5 | CASSYSGGANVLTF
NA | TRBJ1-4 | TRBV10-3 | CAISPDALNEKLFF
NA | TRBJ1-2 | TRBV5-4 | CASSLGGQANYGYTF
NA | TRBJ2-6 | TRBV20-1 | CSAISAETGANVLTF
NA | TRBJ2-3 | TRBV6-1 | CASSGGGITNTDTQYF
NA | TRBJ2-2 | TRBV19 | CASTYRDTGELFF
NA | TRBJ2-5 | TRBV7-9 | CASSRPEGMGETQYF
NA | TRBJ1-3 | TRBV6-1 | CASRSGGPSGNTIYF
NA | TRBJ1-1 | TRBV3-1 | CASSLRSTVARNTEAFF
NA | TRBJ1-4 | TRBV4-2 | CASSQDIEGAPRELFF
NA | TRBJ1-1 | TRBV29-1 | CSVERATSTEAFF
NA | TRBJ2-3 | TRBV19 | CASSIGAGVADTQYF
NA | TRBJ1-3 | TRBV7-9 | CASSLQLLGNTIYF
NA | TRBJ1-1 | TRBV7-8 | CASSPRGGLMNTEAFF
NA | TRBJ2-5 | TRBV6-6 | CASRDRGLETQYF
NA | TRBJ1-1 | TRBV6-5 | CASSYGGVGEAFF
NA | TRBJ1-4 | TRBV29-1 | CSVEMPGANEKLFF
NA | TRBJ2-1 | TRBV29-1 | CSVGDDRISYNEQFF
NA | TRBJ1-2 | TRBV6-4 | CASSAAYGYTF
NA | TRBJ2-1 | TRBV24-1 | CATRGQGVYNEQFF
NA | TRBJ2-3 | TRBV12-3/TRBV12-4 | CASSLAGQGSTDTQYF
NA | TRBJ1-2 | TRBV5-1 | CASSLTENYGYTF
NA | TRBJ2-7 | TRBV6-1 | CASSGTNTYEQYF
NA | TRBJ2-1 | TRBV20-1 | CSARPGDEQFF
medium-sized | TRBJ1-1 | TRBV12-3/TRBV12-4 | CASSSHPSAVDKWTEAFF
NA | TRBJ2-5 | TRBV12-3/TRBV12-4 | CASRGEETQYF
NA | TRBJ2-5 | TRBV4-2 | CASSPAEQETQYF
NA | TRBJ2-4 | TRBV5-1 | CASSPIISTKNIQYF
NA | TRBJ2-6 | TRBV3-1 | CASSQDPRAAGANVLTF
NA | TRBJ2-4 | TRBV6-1 | CASSRTGTSGAVKNIQYF
NA | TRBJ1-1 | TRBV2 | CASKVVRWNTEAFF
NA | TRBJ1-5 | TRBV20-1 | CSAPTGTVNQPQHF
NA | TRBJ1-4 | TRBV10-2 | CASRGRLNEKLFF
NA | TRBJ2-5 | TRBV5-1 | CASSLGGQPQETQYF
NA | TRBJ1-1 | TRBV12-3/TRBV12-4 | CASSSGGGTLNTEAFF
NA | TRBJ2-5 | TRBV7-2 | CASQRQGFETQYF
NA | TRBJ1-6 | TRBV5-3 | CARSRDGYHSPLHF
NA | TRBJ2-2 | TRBV9 | CASSSGRGREFTGELFF
NA | TRBJ1-2 | TRBV11-2 | CASSSLREANYGYTF
NA | TRBJ1-1 | TRBV15 | CATSRLTGTGMNTEAFF
NA | TRBJ1-2 | TRBV18 | CASSPPGSNYGYTF
NA | TRBJ2-5 | TRBV6-1 | CASSGPSSKETQYF
NA | TRBJ1-1 | TRBV10-2 | CASTQDRVSEAFF
NA | TRBJ2-1 | TRBV20-1 | CSARLAGGVNEQFF
NA | TRBJ2-1 | TRBV10-3 | CAIAISGGHNEQFF
NA | TRBJ2-7 | TRBV7-8 | CASSLGDFNEQYF
NA | TRBJ1-1 | TRBV5-6 | CASSLGQGAFTEAFF
NA | TRBJ1-2 | TRBV6-5 | CASSFDLSGYTF